Each of the 7 T cell receptor beta chains below was sequenced from the same sample in a study of spatial heterogeneity in lung cancer (dated 2019 in TCRdb). The library came from 5' RACE. TCRdb lists the instrument as NextSeq 500. TCRdb handled the public reads itself, with Q25 trimming in fastp and clone calling in MiXCR, and kept productive beta chains. Each record represents a unique CDR3 protein, reported with the most common genes and DNA among its rows. This sample lists around 60,000 distinct CDR3 sequences; about 8% were detected once. The ten most abundant clones make up about 15% of the sample. The time point tag for this specimen amounts to: sample taken at primary tumor resection. Without any cell sorting, TCR sequencing was performed on whole RNA extracted either from tumor and nontumor lung tissue or from cryopreserved PBMC samples. The source material was PBMCs, sampled at surgery. Receptor source: a female donor with early-stage non-small cell lung cancer.

In its sample, this clonotype was seen many times. The chain uses TRBV6-1 and TRBJ2-1; no clear D. CDR1 is MNHNS and CDR2 is SASEGT in the germline V gene. The length of the CDR3 is 15 residues. V dropped 6 bases and J dropped 8 bases, with 20 bases sitting between them. The CDR3 DNA reads as TGTGCCAGCAGCCTAAAAGGAGACGGGCGGTATGAGCAGTTCTTC. Encoded protein: CASSLKGDGRYEQFF.

This clonotype occurred many times. This chain joins TRBV29-1 and TRBJ2-1, with TRBD2 identical over 10 bases. The CDR3 spans 13 residues. The ends lost 8 bases at V and 7 bases at J; junction bases unmatched: 8. The germline CDR1 and CDR2 sequences are SQVTM and ANQGSEA. The CDR3 loop reads CSLRVSGGNEQFF. DNA of the CDR3: TGCAGCCTCAGGGTTAGCGGGGGGAATGAGCAGTTCTTC.

The sample holds many counts of this clonotype. V is TRBV9 and J is TRBJ1-1, with D hard to call. Germline CDR1 is SGDLS and CDR2 is YYNGEE. This CDR3 is built from 12 residues. V was cut by 7 bases and J by 0 bases, with 7 bases left in between. CDR3 loop: CASGELNTEAFF. The CDR3, as DNA: TGTGCCAGCGGCGAGCTGAACACTGAAGCTTTCTTT.

In its sample, this clonotype was seen many times. The chain carries TRBV2 and TRBJ1-2; D uncertain. CDR1 is SNHLY and CDR2 is FYNNEI in the germline V gene. This CDR3 is 15 amino acids long. With 0 bases removed from V and 8 bases from J, the gap between germline ends came to 16 bases. CDR3 residues: CASSEALRHGLGYTF. The DNA for the CDR3 is TGTGCCAGCAGTGAAGCGCTTCGTCACGGTCTGGGCTACACCTTC.

This sequence joins TRBV28 and TRBJ2-7; 10 nucleotides agree with TRBD2. Trimming at V came to 5 bases and at J to 7 bases, leaving 14 bases not matched to a gene. Germline loops: CDR1 MDHEN, CDR2 SYDVKM. The CDR3 is 16 amino acids. The CDR3 sequence is CASSPVAGGLRREQYV. The CDR3 coding sequence is TGTGCCAGCAGTCCAGTAGCGGGGGGCCTAAGAAGGGAGCAGTACGTC.

V and J are TRBV6-6 and TRBJ1-1, with TRBD1 identical over 11 bases. The length of the CDR3 is 16 residues. Germline assignment: CDR1 MNHNY and CDR2 SVGAGI (reference sequence). V lost 4 bases to trimming and J lost 3 bases; unmatched junction nucleotides: 7. In DNA form, the CDR3 reads TGTGCCAGCAGTTCAACGGACAGGGGGCATGACACTGAAGCTTTCTTT. This encodes CASSSTDRGHDTEAFF.

V is TRBV2 and J is TRBJ2-7, with TRBD2 matching 10 bases. The trim removed 5 bases at V and 5 bases at J, leaving 6 bases unmatched. The CDR3 runs to 14 residues. The germline CDR1 and CDR2 sequences are SNHLY and FYNNEI. CDR3 sequence reads: CASSQEGTSDEQYF. The CDR3 DNA sequence: TGTGCCAGCAGTCAGGAAGGGACTAGCGACGAGCAGTACTTC.